This is a list of T cell receptor beta chains from one sample in a study of T-cell reconstitution after alpha-beta-depleted transplantation in children. TCRdb analysed the PCR reads with MiXCR anew, one entry per CDR3 protein. The sample has a few hundred thousand distinct CDR3 sequences, roughly 10% seen once. The sequenced sample was peripheral blood, obtained 180 days after TCRalphabeta/CD19-depleted stem cell transplant. All receptors derive from a male patient aged 2-10 years who had a stem cell transplant for chronic granulomatous disease, so the T cells may come from the graft donor. Both conserved end residues are part of each CDR3. The order of the fields is V gene, J gene, clone size, D gene, CDR3 protein, CDR3 DNA. The D gene is left open where the match is weak. A clone size is listed for some rows: how often the clone was seen (once, few, many), or a class if it is expanded.

TRBV9	TRBJ2-2	many	.	CASSVTAGELFF	TGTGCCAGCAGCGTCACGGCCGGGGAGCTGTTTTTT
TRBV2	TRBJ2-7	.	TRBD1	CAISMRTGNPKEATYEQYF	TGTGCCATCAGTATGAGGACAGGGAACCCCAAGGAGGCCACCTACGAGCAGTACTTC
TRBV9	TRBJ2-1	many	.	CASSDSQDSTYNEQFF	TGTGCCAGCAGCGACTCACAGGATTCCACCTACAATGAGCAGTTCTTC
TRBV29-1	TRBJ2-1	few	TRBD2	CSSGGTSGSLNEQFF	TGCAGCTCGGGAGGGACTAGCGGGAGTCTCAATGAGCAGTTCTTC
TRBV12-3/TRBV12-4	TRBJ2-3	many	TRBD1	CASSHRQGAGDTQYF	TGTGCCAGCAGTCACAGACAGGGGGCCGGAGATACGCAGTATTTT
TRBV5-1	TRBJ2-3	many	.	CASSRPISSTDTQYF	TGCGCCAGCAGCCGTCCAATTTCTAGCACAGATACGCAGTATTTT
TRBV12-3/TRBV12-4	TRBJ1-6	many	.	CASSFGGAPPNSPLHF	TGTGCCAGCAGTTTCGGGGGTGCCCCCCCAAATTCACCCCTCCACTTT
TRBV28	TRBJ1-1	many	.	CASSLGGSGLKEAFF	TGTGCCAGCAGTTTAGGGGGTTCGGGGTTGAAAGAAGCTTTCTTT
TRBV4-2	TRBJ2-2	many	.	CASSQEPGITGELFF	TGTGCCAGCAGCCAAGAGCCAGGGATTACCGGGGAGCTGTTTTTT
TRBV5-1	TRBJ2-7	many	.	CASSLDSPKHYEQYF	TGCGCCAGCAGCTTGGATTCTCCGAAGCACTACGAGCAGTACTTC
TRBV20-1	TRBJ2-5	many	TRBD2	CSAKTSGRARETQYF	TGCAGTGCTAAGACTAGCGGGAGGGCGAGAGAGACCCAGTACTTC
TRBV4-2	TRBJ2-2	.	TRBD1	CASSPGQDPLRSANTGELFF	TGTGCCAGCAGTCCCGGACAGGATCCGCTTAGGAGCGCGAACACCGGGGAGCTGTTTTTT
TRBV27	TRBJ2-7	many	TRBD2	CASSLGLAGGHPYEQYF	TGTGCCAGCAGTTTAGGACTAGCGGGAGGGCACCCCTACGAGCAGTACTTC
TRBV7-8	TRBJ2-5	many	TRBD2	CASSARTSGGPLETQYF	TGTGCCAGCAGCGCCAGGACTAGCGGGGGGCCTTTGGAGACCCAGTACTTC
TRBV12-3/TRBV12-4	TRBJ2-7	.	.	CASRAEVSYEQYF	TGTGCCAGCAGGGCGGAGGTTTCCTACGAGCAGTACTTC
TRBV7-9	TRBJ2-5	many	TRBD1	CASSLATGVEETQYF	TGTGCCAGCAGCTTGGCTACAGGGGTGGAAGAGACCCAGTACTTC
TRBV20-1	TRBJ2-5	many	.	CSAETGSVETQYF	TGCAGTGCTGAGACTGGATCGGTAGAGACCCAGTACTTC
TRBV4-3	TRBJ2-1	.	.	CASSQEEGGVLYNEQFF	TGCGCCAGCAGCCAAGAAGAAGGAGGGGTACTCTACAATGAGCAGTTCTTC
TRBV29-1	TRBJ2-7	many	.	CSVWVVGGVYEQYF	TGCAGCGTTTGGGTTGTGGGGGGCGTCTACGAGCAGTACTTC
TRBV20-1	TRBJ2-2	few	.	CSAPSRGNTGELFF	TGCAGTGCCCCCTCCCGCGGGAACACCGGGGAGCTGTTTTTT
TRBV13	TRBJ1-3	many	.	CASSSAQGTGNTIYF	TGTGCCAGCAGCTCAGCCCAGGGGACTGGAAACACCATATATTTT
TRBV28	TRBJ2-7	many	.	CASSQPRDTYEQYF	TGTGCCAGCAGTCAGCCCCGGGACACCTACGAGCAGTACTTC
TRBV4-1	TRBJ1-4	many	.	CASSQEGWGVNEKLFF	TGCGCCAGCAGCCAAGAAGGTTGGGGGGTTAATGAAAAACTGTTTTTT
TRBV20-1	TRBJ2-1	many	.	CSAGARPSGEQFF	TGCAGTGCAGGGGCGAGGCCGTCCGGTGAGCAGTTCTTC
TRBV29-1	TRBJ2-1	many	TRBD2	CSVHFGGSSSEQFF	TGCAGCGTCCACTTCGGGGGGAGTTCCAGTGAGCAGTTCTTC
TRBV12-5	TRBJ2-3	many	TRBD1	CASGSGQGADTQYF	TGTGCTAGTGGTTCGGGACAGGGCGCAGATACGCAGTATTTT
TRBV7-9	TRBJ2-1	many	.	CASSLPRGNEQFF	TGTGCCAGCAGCTTACCCCGGGGTAATGAGCAGTTCTTC
TRBV7-8	TRBJ1-2	many	.	CASSLMAGGSYGYTF	TGTGCCAGCAGCTTAATGGCGGGGGGGAGCTATGGCTACACCTTC
TRBV18	TRBJ1-2	many	.	CASSPNGDYGYTF	TGTGCCAGCTCACCCAACGGGGACTATGGCTACACCTTC
TRBV20-1	TRBJ1-4	many	.	CSARPAANEKLFF	TGCAGTGCACGGCCGGCAGCCAATGAAAAACTGTTTTTT
TRBV3-1	TRBJ2-7	many	TRBD2	CASSRRGGAYEQYF	TGTGCCAGCAGCCGTCGGGGGGGTGCCTACGAGCAGTACTTC
TRBV12-3/TRBV12-4	TRBJ2-1	many	.	CASSPLGIEQFF	TGTGCCAGCAGTCCCCTCGGGATCGAGCAGTTCTTC
TRBV30	TRBJ1-2	many	.	CAWRSQGPGYTF	TGTGCCTGGAGATCCCAGGGGCCTGGCTACACCTTC
TRBV6-1	TRBJ2-1	many	TRBD1	CASSDFEGAGEQFF	TGTGCCAGCAGTGATTTTGAGGGGGCCGGTGAGCAGTTCTTC
TRBV4-1	TRBJ1-5	few	.	CASSQVSAYSNQPQHF	TGCGCCAGCAGCCAAGTGTCAGCTTATAGCAATCAGCCCCAGCATTTT
TRBV3-1	TRBJ2-3	many	.	CASSQERSSTDTQYF	TGTGCCAGCAGCCAAGAAAGGTCCAGCACAGATACGCAGTATTTT